The 14 T cell receptor beta chains below were found in one sample sequenced in a study of cytomegalovirus exposure and HLA in healthy donors. The PCR was carried out with 60 Vbeta primers and 13 Jbeta primers. Libraries were prepared by immunoSEQ multiplex PCR; TCRdb keeps only in-frame clonotypes and omits some of them. Of about 150,000 clones in the sample, roughly three quarters were seen once. The sequencing sample was made of PBMCs. The receptors were gathered from a human donor in good health.

This clone showed up just once. This chain connects TRBV7-6 to TRBJ1-6; no reliable D call. CDR3 size: 13 residues. The germline V gene encodes CDR1 SGHVS and CDR2 FNYEAQ. V was pared by 5 bases and J by 9 bases, with 11 bases between. The CDR3 loop reads CASSPTSASPLHF. DNA for the CDR3: TGTGCCAGCAGCCCAACTTCCGCTTCACCCCTCCACTTT.

The chain is built from TRBV19 and TRBJ1-2; D remains ambiguous. Germline V gene sequence: CDR1 LNHDA, CDR2 SQIVND (reference sequence). The CDR3 loop spans 13 amino acids. V lost 3 bases and J lost 4, with 9 bases in between. CDR3 residues: CASSMSRIYGYTF. CDR3 sequence (DNA): TGTGCCAGTAGTATGTCCAGGATCTATGGCTACACCTTC.

The gene calls are TRBV28 and TRBJ2-7; tentatively, D is TRBD2 (5 bases). CDR1 is MDHEN, CDR2 SYDVKM, per germline. The CDR3 extends over 13 amino acids. V lost 9 bases and J 3 bases, leaving 15 bases between the germline ends. The chain's CDR3 is CASSFGEIYEQYF. The DNA of the CDR3 is TGTGCCAGTTCCTTCGGGGAGATCTACGAGCAGTACTTC. Together with reference TRBV28 and TRBJ2-7, the CDR3 gives the full variable domain: DVKVTQSSRYLVKRTGEKVFLECVQDMDHENMFWYRQDPGLGLRLIYFSYDVKMKEKGDIPEGYSVSREKKERFSLILESASTNQTSMYLCASSFGEIYEQYFGPGTRLTVT.

This clone was counted between two and nine times. This chain uses TRBV6-5 with TRBJ1-1; TRBD1 matches 8 bases. Losses at the gene ends were 1 base for V and 6 bases for J; bases not matched to a gene: 1. Germline loops: CDR1 MNHEY, CDR2 SVGAGI. This CDR3 is built from 13 residues. The CDR3 DNA sequence: TGTGCCAGCAGTTACTTACAGGGGGCTGAAGCTTTCTTT. This translates into CASSYLQGAEAFF.

The chain is built from TRBV11-2 and TRBJ2-7; 11 nucleotides agree with TRBD2. V lost 5 bases, J lost 6 bases, and 6 bases stayed unmatched. Germline-derived CDR1 and CDR2 are SGHAT and FQNNGV. The CDR3 spans 14 residues. This chain's CDR3 is CASSLGTSGREQYF. CDR3 coding DNA: TGTGCCAGCAGCCTTGGGACTAGCGGACGCGAGCAGTACTTC.

The genes are TRBV7-6 and TRBJ1-4; D may be TRBD1 (6 bases). V lost 5 bases, J lost 5 bases, and 18 bases lay in between. This CDR3 spans 16 amino acids. Germline CDR1 SGHVS, CDR2 FNYEAQ. The CDR3 sequence: CASSKWMTGENEKLFF. The CDR3 nucleotides are TGTGCCAGCAGCAAATGGATGACAGGCGAAAATGAAAAACTGTTTTTT.

The V call is TRBV5-1, the J call TRBJ2-3; 7 positions match TRBD1. CDR1 is SGHRS, CDR2 YFSETQ, per germline. Unmatched junction bases numbered 3, after V lost 3 bases and J lost 2 bases. The CDR3 runs 14 residues. This chain's CDR3 is CASSSDRVTDTQYF. DNA of the CDR3: TGCGCCAGCAGCTCAGACAGGGTCACAGATACGCAGTATTTT.

Points on this clone: The sample holds other DNA sequences that translate to the same CDR3. The genes are TRBV18 and TRBJ2-1, with D hard to call. Germline V gives CDR1 KGHSH, CDR2 LQKENI. The ends were cut back, 3 bases at V and 6 bases at J, with 3 bases in the middle. This CDR3 has 11 residues. The CDR3 region is CASSPGNEQFF. The DNA for the CDR3 is TGTGCCAGCTCACCCGGCAATGAGCAGTTCTTC.

The rearrangement links TRBV10-3 to TRBJ1-1, with 7 nucleotides matching TRBD1. V trimming: 9 bases; J trimming: 5 bases; junction bases outside the gene matches: 6. CDR1 is ENHRY, CDR2 SYGVKD, per germline. This CDR3 contains 12 residues. The DNA of the CDR3 is TGTGCCATAGGACAGGAGCGTACTGAAGCTTTCTTT. Translated, it gives CAIGQERTEAFF.

The chain employs TRBV7-2 and TRBJ2-1; 13 nucleotides match TRBD2. V shed 3 bases and J 5 bases; nucleotides not matched to a gene: 1. CDR1 SGHTA and CDR2 FQGNSA come from the germline V gene. This CDR3 contains 15 residues. The CDR3 DNA follows: TGTGCCAGCAGCTTGGGACTAGCGGGGAACAATGAGCAGTTCTTC. It encodes CASSLGLAGNNEQFF.

The chain joins TRBV29-1 to TRBJ1-2; TRBD1 agrees at 7 bases. The ends lost 4 bases at V and 6 bases at J; junction bases unmatched: 8. Germline assignment: CDR1 SQVTM and CDR2 ANQGSEA. CDR3 length: 13 amino acids. The CDR3 nucleotides read TGCAGCGTTGGTTTCAGGGGGGAGGATGGCTACACCTTC. It is translated as CSVGFRGEDGYTF.

The DNA of the CDR3 is TGTGCCAGCAGCCAAGATCTAAGCCCCAGGGGCACTGAAGCTTTCTTT. Translation: CASSQDLSPRGTEAFF. The chain links TRBV14 to TRBJ1-1; perhaps TRBD1 as D (6 bases). Germline assignment: CDR1 SGHDN and CDR2 FVKESK. This CDR3 is 16 amino acids long. Trimming removed 0 bases at V and 4 bases at J, with 15 bases between.

This clone was recorded only once. CDR3 in amino acids: CASSSRTSGKDEQYF. CDR3 nucleotides: TGTGCCAGCAGCTCGCGGACTAGCGGGAAGGACGAGCAGTACTTC. The gene calls are TRBV11-2 and TRBJ2-7, with TRBD2 matching over 12 bases. Germline CDR1 is SGHAT and CDR2 is FQNNGV. The CDR3 consists of 15 residues. With 4 bases clipped from V and 5 bases from J, the junction kept 6 bases outside the gene matches.

The chain carries TRBV27 and TRBJ2-7; TRBD1 matches at 9 bases. The CDR3 loop spans 14 amino acids. V gave up 3 bases and J gave up 2 bases; unmatched junction bases: 2. Germline V gene data show CDR1 as MNHEY and CDR2 as SMNVEV (reference sequence). CDR3 sequence (DNA): TGTGCCAGCAGTTTCGGGACAGGGACCTACGAGCAGTACTTC. Its protein is CASSFGTGTYEQYF.